Sequencing of this T cell receptor beta chain was carried out in a study of blood T cell repertoires in COVID-19. Study in general: Samples representing acute and convalescent COVID-19 were sourced from the United States, Italy and Spain. PBMCs, B-cell-depleted T cells, or T cells were the source of the cDNA or gDNA that made up the material.

As processed by the authors: From reference gene primer amplification, estimates of nucleated cell counts were derived. Some clones are missing from TCRdb's copy, which holds only in-frame ones; the method was immunoSEQ multiplex PCR. D and trimming were read from the DNA, whereas the V and J calls and clone size are those reported in that table. The sample gives over 100,000 clones, around four fifths of which show up once; roughly 4.1% is in the top ten. The TCR was taken from a human donor in a cohort sampled during active COVID-19. Sequenced sample: peripheral blood.

This CDR3 reads CASSPDQGGSTYEQYF. Here the CDR3 DNA reads TGTGCCAGCAGCCCAGATCAGGGCGGAAGTACCTACGAGCAGTACTTC. V and J are TRBV9 and TRBJ2-7; tentative D call: TRBD1 (5 bases). The CDR3 is 16 amino acids. Trimming removed 4 bases from V and 2 bases from J, with 19 bases in between. Germline assignment: CDR1 SGDLS and CDR2 YYNGEE.